This T cell receptor beta chain was captured by sequencing in a study of cytomegalovirus exposure and HLA in healthy donors. Overall study context: Unique TCRs from HLA-typed donors, 70 million to 85 million of them, were held in an early data release.

Study-wide points: What was likely a sequencing artifact was a cluster of highly shared sequence variants. Productive rates of about 87% or about 30% were seen for most TCR beta V segments in an earlier analysis.

Trimming cost V 5 bases and J 0 bases; bases outside gene matches: 6. Germline lookup yields CDR1 SGHRS and CDR2 YFSETQ. The CDR3 is made up of 16 amino acids. This clone came up once. Its target is unknown. PCR used 60 Vbeta primers and 13 Jbeta primers. Clones were read by immunoSEQ multiplex PCR, and TCRdb kept only the in-frame ones, dropping some. This sample has approximately 280,000 clones, with around 86% found just once. V is TRBV5-1 and J is TRBJ2-2, with 8 bases identical to TRBD1. This receptor was taken from a man aged 40-55 years in good health and CMV-seropositive. What was sequenced was PBMCs. DNA for the CDR3: TGCGCCAGCAGACCTACAGGGGGGACGAACACCGGGGAGCTGTTTTTT. It specifies CASRPTGGTNTGELFF.